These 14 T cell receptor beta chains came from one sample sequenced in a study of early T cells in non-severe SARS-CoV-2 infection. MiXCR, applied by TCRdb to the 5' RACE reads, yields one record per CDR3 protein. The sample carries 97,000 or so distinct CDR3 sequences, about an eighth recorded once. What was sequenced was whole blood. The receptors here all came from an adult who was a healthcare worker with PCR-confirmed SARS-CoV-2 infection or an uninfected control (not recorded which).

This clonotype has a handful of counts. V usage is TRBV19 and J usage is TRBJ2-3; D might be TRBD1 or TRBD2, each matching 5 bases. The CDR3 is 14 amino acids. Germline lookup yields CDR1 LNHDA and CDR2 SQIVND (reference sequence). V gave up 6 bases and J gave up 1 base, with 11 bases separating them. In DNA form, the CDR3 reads TGTGCCAGTAGCTTCCCGGGGCGCACAGATACGCAGTATTTT. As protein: CASSFPGRTDTQYF.

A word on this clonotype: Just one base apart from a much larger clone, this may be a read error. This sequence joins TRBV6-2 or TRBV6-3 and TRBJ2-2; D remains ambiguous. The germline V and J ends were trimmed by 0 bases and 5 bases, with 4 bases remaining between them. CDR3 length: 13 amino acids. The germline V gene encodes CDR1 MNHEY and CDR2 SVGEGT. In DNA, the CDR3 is TGTGCCAGCAGTTACTCGGAAACCGGGGAGCTGTTTTTT. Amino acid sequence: CASSYSETGELFF.

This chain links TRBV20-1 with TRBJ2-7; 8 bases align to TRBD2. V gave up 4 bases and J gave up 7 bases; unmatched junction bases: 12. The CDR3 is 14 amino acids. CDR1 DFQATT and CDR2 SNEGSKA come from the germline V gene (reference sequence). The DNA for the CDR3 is TGCAGTGCTACCGGAGCGGGAGAAGGGGAGGAGCAGTACTTC. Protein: CSATGAGEGEEQYF.

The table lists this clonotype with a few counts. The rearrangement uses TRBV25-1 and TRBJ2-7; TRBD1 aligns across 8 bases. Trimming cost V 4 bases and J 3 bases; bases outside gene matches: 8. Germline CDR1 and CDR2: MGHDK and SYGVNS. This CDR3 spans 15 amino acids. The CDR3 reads CASSASGTGLYEQYF. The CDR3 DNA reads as TGTGCCAGCAGTGCCTCCGGGACAGGCCTCTACGAGCAGTACTTC.

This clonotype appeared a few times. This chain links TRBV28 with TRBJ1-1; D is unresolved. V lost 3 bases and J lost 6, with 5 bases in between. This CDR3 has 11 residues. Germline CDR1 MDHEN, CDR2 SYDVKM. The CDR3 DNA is TGTGCCAGCAGTTTTCTGGCTGAAGCTTTCTTT. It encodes CASSFLAEAFF.

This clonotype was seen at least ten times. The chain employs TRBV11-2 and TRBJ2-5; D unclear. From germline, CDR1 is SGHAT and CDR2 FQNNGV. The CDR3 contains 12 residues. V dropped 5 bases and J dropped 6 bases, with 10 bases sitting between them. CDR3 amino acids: CASSHSRQTQYF. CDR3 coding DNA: TGTGCCAGCAGCCATTCTAGGCAGACCCAGTACTTC.

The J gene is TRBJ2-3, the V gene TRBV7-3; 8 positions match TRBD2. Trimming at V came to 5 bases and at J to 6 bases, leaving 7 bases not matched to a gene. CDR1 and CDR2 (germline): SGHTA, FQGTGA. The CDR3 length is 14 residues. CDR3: CASSPSGRRDTQYF. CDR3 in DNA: TGTGCCAGCAGCCCCAGCGGGAGAAGGGATACGCAGTATTTT. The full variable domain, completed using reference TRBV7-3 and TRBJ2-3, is GAGVSQTPSNKVTEKGKYVELRCDPISGHTALYWYRQSLGQGPEFLIYFQGTGAADDSGLPNDRFFAVRPEGSVSTLKIQRTERGDSAVYLCASSPSGRRDTQYFGPGTRLTVL.

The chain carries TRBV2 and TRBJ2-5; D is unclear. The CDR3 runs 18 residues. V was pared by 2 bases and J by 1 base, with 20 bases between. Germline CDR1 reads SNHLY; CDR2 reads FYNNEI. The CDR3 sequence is CASSEKGRTARSQETQYF. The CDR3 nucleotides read TGTGCCAGCAGTGAAAAAGGGCGGACCGCCCGGTCCCAAGAGACCCAGTACTTC. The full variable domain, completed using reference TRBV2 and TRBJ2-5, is EPEVTQTPSHQVTQMGQEVILRCVPISNHLYFYWYRQILGQKVEFLVSFYNNEISEKSEIFDDQFSVERPDGSNFTLKIRSTKLEDSAMYFCASSEKGRTARSQETQYFGPGTRLLVL.

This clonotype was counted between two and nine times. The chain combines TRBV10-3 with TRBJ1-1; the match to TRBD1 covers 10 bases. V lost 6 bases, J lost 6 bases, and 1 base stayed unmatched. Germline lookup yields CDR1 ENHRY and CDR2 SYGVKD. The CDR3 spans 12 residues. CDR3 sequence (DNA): TGTGCCATCAGGGGGACAGGGGCTGAAGCTTTCTTT. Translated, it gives CAIRGTGAEAFF.

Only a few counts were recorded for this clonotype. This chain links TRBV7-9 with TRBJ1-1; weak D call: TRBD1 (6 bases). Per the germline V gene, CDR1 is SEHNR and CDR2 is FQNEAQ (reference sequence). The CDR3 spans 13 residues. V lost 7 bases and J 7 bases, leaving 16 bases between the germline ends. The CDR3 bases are TGTGCCAGCACGCCACAGGGATCAGGTGAAGCTTTCTTT. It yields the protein CASTPQGSGEAFF. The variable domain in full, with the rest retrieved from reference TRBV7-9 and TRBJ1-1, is DTGVSQNPRHKITKRGQNVTFRCDPISEHNRLYWYRQTLGQGPEFLTYFQNEAQLEKSRLLSDRFSAERPKGSFSTLEIQRTEQGDSAMYLCASTPQGSGEAFFGQGTRLTVV.

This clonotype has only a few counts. This CDR3 is CASSQDPSTYEQYF. The CDR3 coding sequence is TGCGCCAGCAGCCAAGATCCCTCCACCTACGAGCAGTACTTC. The chain carries TRBV4-1 and TRBJ2-7; no definite D call. Trimming shortened V by 0 bases and J by 2 bases, and 8 bases separated the two germline ends. This CDR3 contains 14 residues. CDR1 and CDR2 from the germline V gene are MGHRA and YSYEKL.

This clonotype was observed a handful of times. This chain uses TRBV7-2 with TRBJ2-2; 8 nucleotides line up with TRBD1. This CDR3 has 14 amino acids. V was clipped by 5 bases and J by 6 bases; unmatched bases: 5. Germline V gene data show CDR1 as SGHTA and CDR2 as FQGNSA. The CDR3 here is CASSPQGAPGELFF. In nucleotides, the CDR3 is TGTGCCAGCAGCCCCCAGGGGGCCCCCGGGGAGCTGTTTTTT.

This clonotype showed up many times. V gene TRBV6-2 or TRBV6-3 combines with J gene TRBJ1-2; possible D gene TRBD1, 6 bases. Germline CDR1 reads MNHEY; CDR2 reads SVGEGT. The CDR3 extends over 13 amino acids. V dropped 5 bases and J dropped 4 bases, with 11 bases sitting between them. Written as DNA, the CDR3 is TGTGCCAGCAGTAACCACAGGGCCTATGGCTACACCTTC. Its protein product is CASSNHRAYGYTF.

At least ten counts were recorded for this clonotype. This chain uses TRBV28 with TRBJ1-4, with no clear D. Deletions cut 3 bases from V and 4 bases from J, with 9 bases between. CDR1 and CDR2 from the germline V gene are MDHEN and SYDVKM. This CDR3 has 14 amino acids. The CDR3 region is CASSLLFNNEKLFF. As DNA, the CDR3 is TGTGCCAGCAGTTTGCTGTTTAATAATGAAAAACTGTTTTTT.